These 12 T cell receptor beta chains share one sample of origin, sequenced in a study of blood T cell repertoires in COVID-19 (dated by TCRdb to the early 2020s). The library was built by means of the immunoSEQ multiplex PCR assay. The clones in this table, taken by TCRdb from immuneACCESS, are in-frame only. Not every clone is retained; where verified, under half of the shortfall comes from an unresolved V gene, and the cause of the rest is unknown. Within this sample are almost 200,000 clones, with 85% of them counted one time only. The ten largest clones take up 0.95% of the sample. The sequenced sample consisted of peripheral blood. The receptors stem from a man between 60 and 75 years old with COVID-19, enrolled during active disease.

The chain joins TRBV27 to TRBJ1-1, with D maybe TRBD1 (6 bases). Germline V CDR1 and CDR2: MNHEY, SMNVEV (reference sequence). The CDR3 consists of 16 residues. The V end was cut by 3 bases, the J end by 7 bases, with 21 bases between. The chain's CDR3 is CASSFQGPRGANEAFF. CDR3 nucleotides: TGTGCCAGCAGTTTTCAGGGGCCCCGGGGGGCAAATGAAGCTTTCTTT.

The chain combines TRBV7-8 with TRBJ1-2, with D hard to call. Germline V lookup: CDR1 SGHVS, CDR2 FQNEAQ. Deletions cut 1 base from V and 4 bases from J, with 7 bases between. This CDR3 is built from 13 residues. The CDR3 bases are TGTGCCAGCAGCTTAGTCGCCGGCTATGGCTACACCTTC. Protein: CASSLVAGYGYTF.

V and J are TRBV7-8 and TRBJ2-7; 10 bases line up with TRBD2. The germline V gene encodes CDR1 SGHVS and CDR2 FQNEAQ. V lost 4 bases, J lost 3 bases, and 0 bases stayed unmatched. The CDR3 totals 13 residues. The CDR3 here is CASSWTSGYEQYF. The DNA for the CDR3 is TGTGCCAGCAGCTGGACTAGCGGCTACGAGCAGTACTTC.

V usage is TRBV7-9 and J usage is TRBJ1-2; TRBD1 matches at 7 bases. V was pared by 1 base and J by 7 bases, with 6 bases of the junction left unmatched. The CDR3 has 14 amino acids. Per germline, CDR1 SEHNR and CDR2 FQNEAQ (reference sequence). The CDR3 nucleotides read TGTGCCAGCAGCTTAGGCCAGGGGGAAGCTGGCTACACCTTC. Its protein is CASSLGQGEAGYTF.

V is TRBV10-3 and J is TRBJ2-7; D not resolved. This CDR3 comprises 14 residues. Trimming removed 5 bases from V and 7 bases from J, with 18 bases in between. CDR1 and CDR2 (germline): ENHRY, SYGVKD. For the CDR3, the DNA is TGTGCCATCAGTCCCCGTAGCCAGCTAATGGAGCAGTACTTC. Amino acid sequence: CAISPRSQLMEQYF.

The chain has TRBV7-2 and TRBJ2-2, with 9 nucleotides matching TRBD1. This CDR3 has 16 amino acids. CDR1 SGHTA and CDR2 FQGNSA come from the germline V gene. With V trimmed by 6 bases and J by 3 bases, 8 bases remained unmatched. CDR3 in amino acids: CASRSTGGLYTGELFF. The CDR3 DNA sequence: TGTGCCAGCAGGTCAACAGGGGGCCTCTACACCGGGGAGCTGTTTTTT.

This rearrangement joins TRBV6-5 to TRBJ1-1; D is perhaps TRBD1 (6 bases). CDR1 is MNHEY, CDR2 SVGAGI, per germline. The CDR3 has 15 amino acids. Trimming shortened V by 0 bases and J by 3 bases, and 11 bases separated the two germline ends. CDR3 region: CASSYSITGYTEAFF. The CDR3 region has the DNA TGTGCCAGCAGTTACTCGATCACAGGGTACACTGAAGCTTTCTTT.

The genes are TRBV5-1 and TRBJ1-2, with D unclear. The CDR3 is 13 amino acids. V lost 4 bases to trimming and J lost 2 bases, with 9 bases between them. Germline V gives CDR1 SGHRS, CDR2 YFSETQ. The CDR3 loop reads CASSEAPNYGYTF. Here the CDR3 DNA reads TGCGCCAGCAGCGAGGCGCCGAACTATGGCTACACCTTC. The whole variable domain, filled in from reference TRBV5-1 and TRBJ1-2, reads KAGVTQTPRYLIKTRGQQVTLSCSPISGHRSVSWYQQTPGQGLQFLFEYFSETQRNKGNFPGRFSGRQFSNSRSEMNVSTLELGDSALYLCASSEAPNYGYTFGSGTRLTVV.

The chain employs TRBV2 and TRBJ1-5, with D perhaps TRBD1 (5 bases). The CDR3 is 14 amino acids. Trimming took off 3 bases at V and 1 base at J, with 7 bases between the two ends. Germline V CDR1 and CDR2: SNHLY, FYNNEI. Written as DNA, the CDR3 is TGTGCCAGCAGTGATCGGGGGAGCAATCAGCCCCAGCATTTT. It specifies CASSDRGSNQPQHF.

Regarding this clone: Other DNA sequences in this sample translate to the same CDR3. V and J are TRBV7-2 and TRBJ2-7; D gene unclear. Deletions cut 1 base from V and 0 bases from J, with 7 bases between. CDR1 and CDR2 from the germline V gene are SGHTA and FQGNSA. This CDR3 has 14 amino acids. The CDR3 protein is CASSLDSSSYEQYF. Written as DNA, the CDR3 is TGTGCCAGCAGCTTAGACAGTAGCTCCTACGAGCAGTACTTC.

The CDR3 loop reads CASSVGGKGIHSSYNSPLHF. CDR3 nucleotide sequence: TGTGCCAGCAGCGTCGGGGGAAAGGGGATACATAGCTCCTATAATTCACCCCTCCACTTT. The chain employs TRBV9 and TRBJ1-6; tentatively, D is TRBD1 (5 bases). The germline V and J ends were trimmed by 2 bases and 0 bases, with 21 bases remaining between them. The germline V gene has CDR1 SGDLS and CDR2 YYNGEE. This CDR3 region has 20 residues.

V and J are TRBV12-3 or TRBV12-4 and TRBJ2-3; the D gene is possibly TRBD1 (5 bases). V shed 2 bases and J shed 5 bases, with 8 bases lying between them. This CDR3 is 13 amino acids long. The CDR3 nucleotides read TGTGCCAGCAGTTTACAGGGATTAGATACGCAGTATTTT. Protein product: CASSLQGLDTQYF.